The 31 T cell receptor beta chains below were found in one sample sequenced in a study of long-term antiretroviral therapy in people with HIV. Version v3.0 of the immunoSEQ assay ran at survey level. Clones were read by immunoSEQ multiplex PCR, and TCRdb kept only the in-frame ones, dropping some. This sample has 25,000 to 35,000 clones, with just over 90% found just once. The sequenced sample was unsorted PBMCs, obtained 3.1 years after starting antiretroviral therapy. The receptors stem from a man aged 18 to 29 with HIV.

This chain connects TRBV5-1 to TRBJ1-5; 7 bases match TRBD1. Germline V gene data show CDR1 as SGHRS and CDR2 as YFSETQ. V dropped 1 base and J dropped 11; count of bases not matched to a gene: 15. This CDR3 is built from 16 residues. This CDR3 reads CASSLSGDSRTSAQHF. The CDR3 nucleotides are TGCGCCAGCAGCTTGTCAGGGGACAGTCGAACATCAGCCCAGCATTTT.

Concerning this clone itself: Because the CDR3 is missing its conserved closing phenylalanine or tryptophan, this is likely a read error. The DNA is left out, because the CDR3 cannot be placed on it with certainty; the CDR3 is given as TCRdb lists it. The rearrangement joins TRBV20-1 to TRBJ1-1; the table gives TRBD1 as D, unverified against the DNA. CDR1 and CDR2 (germline): DFQATT, SNEGSKA (reference sequence). The CDR3 contains 9 residues when both ends are counted. This chain's CDR3 is CSARDETGR.

The chain joins TRBV11-3 to TRBJ2-1; D is possibly TRBD1 or TRBD2 (5 bases each). The CDR3 loop spans 13 amino acids. V gave up 3 bases and J gave up 10 bases, with 13 bases separating them. Germline V gene sequence: CDR1 SGHNT, CDR2 YENEEA. The CDR3 reads CASSLGPRGEQFF. The CDR3 nucleotides read TGTGCCAGCAGCTTGGGGCCGAGGGGAGAGCAGTTCTTC. Using reference TRBV11-3 and TRBJ2-1 for the parts outside the CDR3, the full variable domain is EAGVVQSPRYKIIEKKQPVAFWCNPISGHNTLYWYLQNLGQGPELLIRYENEEAVDDSQLPKDRFSAERLKGVDSTLKIQPAELGDSAVYLCASSLGPRGEQFFGPGTRLTVL.

J is TRBJ2-7 and V is TRBV7-3, with TRBD2 as a possible D gene (5 bases). The germline V gene has CDR1 SGHTA and CDR2 FQGTGA. V was pared by 6 bases and J by 0 bases, with 15 bases between. This CDR3 has 15 amino acids. CDR3 in amino acids: CASSYGGPFSYEQYF. The DNA of the CDR3 is TGTGCCAGCAGTTACGGCGGGCCCTTCTCCTACGAGCAGTACTTC.

The V gene is TRBV6-5, the J gene TRBJ2-4, with TRBD2 as a possible D gene (5 bases). Trimming stripped 6 bases from V and 3 bases from J, with 15 bases between. CDR1 is MNHEY and CDR2 is SVGAGI in the germline V gene. This CDR3 contains 15 residues. CDR3 DNA: TGTGCCAGCAGCCCCGCTTTTGAGGGCAAAAACATTCAGTACTTC. Translation: CASSPAFEGKNIQYF.

This rearrangement joins TRBV4-1 to TRBJ2-7; weak D call: TRBD2 (6 bases). This CDR3 comprises 14 residues. CDR1 and CDR2 from the germline V gene are MGHRA and YSYEKL. With 5 bases removed from V and 7 bases from J, the gap between germline ends came to 18 bases. The CDR3 is CASSYSSGSGEQYF. DNA of the CDR3: TGCGCCAGCAGCTACTCTTCGGGGAGCGGGGAGCAGTACTTC.

The J gene is TRBJ2-1, the V gene TRBV27; the D gene is possibly TRBD2 (5 bases). V was cut by 11 bases and J by 5 bases, with 19 bases left in between. The CDR3 has 14 residues. The germline gives CDR1 MNHEY, CDR2 SMNVEV (reference sequence). This CDR3 is CAASRTLEDNEQFF. The CDR3 region has the DNA TGTGCCGCCAGCCGGACCTTGGAGGACAATGAGCAGTTCTTC.

The V and J genes are TRBV2 and TRBJ1-2; D remains ambiguous. The CDR3 has 13 residues. Trimming pared 6 bases from V and 7 bases from J, leaving 15 bases between. Germline V lookup: CDR1 SNHLY, CDR2 FYNNEI. CDR3 nucleotides: TGTGCCAGCAGAACCGGGAGCAGCGGTGGCTACACCTTC. It codes for CASRTGSSGGYTF.

The CDR3 DNA reads as TGTGCCAGCAGCGAAACTTGGAACACCGGGGAGCTGTTTTTT. Amino acid sequence: CASSETWNTGELFF. The chain employs TRBV6-4 and TRBJ2-2; D is unclear. Germline lookup yields CDR1 MRHNA and CDR2 SNTAGT. The V end was cut by 6 bases, the J end by 1 base, with 9 bases between. The CDR3 contains 14 residues.

CDR3 amino acids: CASSPEVPSGQEQYF. CDR3 DNA: TGTGCCAGCTCACCCGAAGTCCCCAGTGGGCAGGAGCAGTACTTC. The chain links TRBV18 to TRBJ2-7; D uncertain. Germline CDR1 and CDR2: KGHSH and LQKENI. The V end was cut by 3 bases, the J end by 7 bases, with 19 bases between. The CDR3 contains 15 residues.

The chain couples TRBV6-5 to TRBJ1-5, with D perhaps matching TRBD1 (6 bases). The length of the CDR3 is 14 residues. Germline loops: CDR1 MNHEY, CDR2 SVGAGI. Between the trimmed V and J ends, which lost 6 bases and 0 bases, there was a span of 9 bases. The CDR3: CASSSGDSNQPQHF. Here the CDR3 DNA reads TGTGCCAGCAGCTCAGGGGATAGCAATCAGCCCCAGCATTTT.

This clone was counted a few times. J is TRBJ2-7 and V is TRBV2, with a weak D call TRBD1 (5 bases). Germline CDR1 is SNHLY and CDR2 is FYNNEI. V was pared by 6 bases and J by 2 bases, with 14 bases between. The CDR3 contains 14 residues. CDR3: CASRKGSTAYEQYF. The CDR3 nucleotides are TGTGCCAGCAGAAAGGGGTCCACCGCCTACGAGCAGTACTTC. The complete variable domain, with remaining parts taken from reference TRBV2 and TRBJ2-7, reads EPEVTQTPSHQVTQMGQEVILRCVPISNHLYFYWYRQILGQKVEFLVSFYNNEISEKSEIFDDQFSVERPDGSNFTLKIRSTKLEDSAMYFCASRKGSTAYEQYFGPGTRLTVT.

This clone was seen once. The DNA for the CDR3 is TGTGCCAGCAGCTCCCCAGAGGGGAGCGTGGAGTACTTC. Translation gives CASSSPEGSVEYF. This rearrangement joins TRBV7-3 to TRBJ2-7; D is tentatively TRBD1 or TRBD2 (5 bases each). There are 13 residues in the CDR3. Germline V CDR1 and CDR2: SGHTA, FQGTGA. The V end lost 4 bases, the J end lost 11 bases, and 18 bases lay between the germline ends.

The J gene is TRBJ2-2, the V gene TRBV19; 8 bases line up with TRBD2. Germline V gene lookup returns CDR1 LNHDA and CDR2 SQIVND (reference sequence). The CDR3 is 17 residues long. Losses at the gene ends were 8 bases for V and 2 bases for J; bases not matched to a gene: 13. This CDR3 reads CASSPPAGALNTGELFF. The CDR3 DNA reads as TGTGCCAGTTCCCCCCCAGCGGGGGCCTTAAACACCGGGGAGCTGTTTTTT.

The V call is TRBV9, the J call TRBJ1-1; D remains ambiguous. CDR1 and CDR2 (germline): SGDLS, YYNGEE. The CDR3 sequence is 15 residues long. Trimming stripped 0 bases from V and 0 bases from J, with 9 bases between. The CDR3 protein is CASSVGLRMNTEAFF. Written as DNA, the CDR3 is TGTGCCAGCAGCGTAGGTCTCCGGATGAACACTGAAGCTTTCTTT.

The chain carries TRBV7-9 and TRBJ2-7; 7 bases are a match to TRBD1. From germline, CDR1 is SEHNR and CDR2 FQNEAQ (reference sequence). The CDR3 spans 16 residues. V lost 5 bases, J lost 3 bases, and 13 bases stayed unmatched. The CDR3 region has the DNA TGTGCCAGCAGCCCAGGCGCCCAGGGGGAGTTCTACGAGCAGTACTTC. Amino acid sequence: CASSPGAQGEFYEQYF.

This clone was detected a few times. The V call is TRBV6-1, the J call TRBJ1-3; D not resolved. V lost 2 bases and J lost 8, with 7 bases in between. The CDR3 is made up of 12 amino acids. Germline CDR1 reads MNHNS; CDR2 reads SASEGT. CDR3 sequence reads: CASSEWSYTIYF. In DNA, the CDR3 is TGTGCCAGCAGTGAATGGTCCTACACCATATATTTT.

This chain connects TRBV27 to TRBJ2-7; D gene uncertain. Trimming took off 3 bases at V and 2 bases at J, with 8 bases between the two ends. This CDR3 has 13 residues. CDR1 is MNHEY, CDR2 SMNVEV, per germline (reference sequence). The CDR3 loop reads CASSFGYAYEQYF. CDR3 nucleotides: TGTGCCAGCAGTTTTGGCTACGCCTACGAGCAGTACTTC.

The rearrangement joins TRBV2 to TRBJ1-5, with D perhaps TRBD1 (6 bases). Germline-derived CDR1 and CDR2 are SNHLY and FYNNEI. This CDR3 region has 12 residues. Trimming shortened V by 11 bases and J by 9 bases, and 17 bases separated the two germline ends. CDR3 sequence: CASSDSGGPQHF. CDR3 DNA sequence: TGTGCCTCTTCGGACAGCGGGGGGCCCCAGCATTTT. The full variable domain, with the rest looked up from reference TRBV2 and TRBJ1-5, is EPEVTQTPSHQVTQMGQEVILRCVPISNHLYFYWYRQILGQKVEFLVSFYNNEISEKSEIFDDQFSVERPDGSNFTLKIRSTKLEDSAMYFCASSDSGGPQHFGDGTRLSIL.

The rearrangement joins TRBV4-3 to TRBJ2-1, with D unresolved. V lost 0 bases and J lost 11, with 11 bases in between. CDR3 length equals 13 residues. Looked up from germline, CDR1 is LGHNA and CDR2 is YSLEER. The CDR3 is CASSQDVADQQFF. The CDR3 DNA is TGCGCCAGCAGCCAAGATGTTGCGGACCAGCAGTTCTTC.

V and J are TRBV13 and TRBJ1-3, with TRBD1 as a possible D gene (5 bases). From germline, CDR1 is PRHDT and CDR2 FYEKMQ (reference sequence). The CDR3 has 17 residues. The V end lost 4 bases, the J end lost 4 bases, and 20 bases lay between the germline ends. The CDR3 is CASSSSSGPWGGNTIYF. In nucleotides, the CDR3 is TGTGCCAGCAGCTCCTCCTCTGGGCCCTGGGGGGGAAACACCATATATTTT.

V gene TRBV9 combines with J gene TRBJ2-7; TRBD2 might be the D (6 bases). Between the trimmed V and J ends, which lost 0 bases and 4 bases, there was a span of 14 bases. The CDR3 is 15 amino acids. Germline V lookup: CDR1 SGDLS, CDR2 YYNGEE. The CDR3 protein is CASSVGGVPGYEQYF. DNA of the CDR3: TGTGCCAGCAGCGTAGGGGGGGTTCCAGGGTACGAGCAGTACTTC.

The chain joins TRBV11-2 to TRBJ2-2, with 7 bases aligning to TRBD1. V lost 2 bases to trimming and J lost 5 bases; unmatched junction nucleotides: 2. CDR3 length equals 14 residues. Germline V CDR1 and CDR2: SGHAT, FQNNGV. The CDR3 here is CASSLNRGTGELFF. In DNA form, the CDR3 reads TGTGCCAGCAGCTTAAACAGGGGAACCGGGGAGCTGTTTTTT.

This chain connects TRBV6-4 to TRBJ2-3, with TRBD2 matching over 10 bases. Germline V lookup: CDR1 MRHNA, CDR2 SNTAGT. The CDR3 runs to 18 residues. V gave up 0 bases and J gave up 0 bases; unmatched junction bases: 6. The CDR3 nucleotides read TGTGCCAGCAGTGACTCCCAGCGGGGGGGTACTAGCACAGATACGCAGTATTTT. It specifies CASSDSQRGGTSTDTQYF.

The chain links TRBV6-6 to TRBJ1-1; D perhaps matches TRBD1 (5 bases). The germline gives CDR1 MNHNY, CDR2 SVGAGI (reference sequence). This CDR3 spans 13 amino acids. V lost 8 bases and J 1 base, leaving 11 bases between the germline ends. Here the CDR3 reads CASAGATNTEAFF. The DNA of the CDR3 is TGTGCCAGCGCCGGGGCGACGAACACTGAAGCTTTCTTT.

This chain connects TRBV9 to TRBJ2-2; D uncertain. The germline V and J ends were trimmed by 3 bases and 1 base, with 13 bases remaining between them. The CDR3 runs to 16 residues. The germline V gene encodes CDR1 SGDLS and CDR2 YYNGEE. The CDR3 nucleotides read TGTGCCAGCAGCGCGGATGGGTCGGGGAACACCGGGGAGCTGTTTTTT. Translating it yields CASSADGSGNTGELFF.

The chain couples TRBV5-1 to TRBJ2-3; TRBD1 aligns across 7 bases. Germline assignment: CDR1 SGHRS and CDR2 YFSETQ. The CDR3 consists of 15 residues. V shed 4 bases and J 5 bases; nucleotides not matched to a gene: 10. This CDR3 reads CASSRQGYAGDTQYF. The CDR3 DNA reads TGCGCCAGCAGCCGACAGGGCTATGCTGGAGATACGCAGTATTTT.

There are a few counts of this clone. Here the CDR3 reads CAIGTGESSYNSPLHF. CDR3 coding DNA: TGTGCCATCGGGACAGGGGAGAGCTCCTATAATTCACCCCTCCACTTT. The chain employs TRBV10-3 and TRBJ1-6, with 10 nucleotides matching TRBD1. With 8 bases clipped from V and 0 bases from J, the junction kept 4 bases outside the gene matches. Germline V gene sequence: CDR1 ENHRY, CDR2 SYGVKD. The CDR3 sequence is 16 residues long.

This sequence joins TRBV6-4 and TRBJ2-1, with a possible D match to TRBD2 (7 bases). CDR1 and CDR2 from the germline V gene are MRHNA and SNTAGT. The CDR3 is made up of 15 amino acids. V was pared by 0 bases and J by 2 bases, with 8 bases between. The CDR3 sequence is CASSDSGGPYNEQFF. The CDR3 DNA reads as TGTGCCAGCAGTGACTCCGGGGGGCCCTACAATGAGCAGTTCTTC.

The rearrangement joins TRBV7-8 to TRBJ1-6; D uncertain. Germline CDR1 is SGHVS and CDR2 is FQNEAQ. This CDR3 spans 14 amino acids. Trimming stripped 2 bases from V and 7 bases from J, with 9 bases between. CDR3 amino acids: CASSLRSGNSPLHF. The CDR3 nucleotides are TGTGCCAGCAGCTTAAGGTCCGGGAATTCACCCCTCCACTTT.

The CDR3 reads CASSLTAYRSHEQFF. Written as DNA, the CDR3 is TGTGCCAGCAGCCTAACGGCCTACAGGTCCCATGAGCAGTTCTTC. The J gene is TRBJ2-1, the V gene TRBV7-9; possibly TRBD1 for D (5 bases). Germline V gives CDR1 SEHNR, CDR2 FQNEAQ (reference sequence). The CDR3 contains 15 residues. The germline V and J ends were trimmed by 5 bases and 8 bases, with 19 bases remaining between them. Using reference TRBV7-9 and TRBJ2-1 for the parts outside the CDR3, the full variable domain is DTGVSQNPRHKITKRGQNVTFRCDPISEHNRLYWYRQTLGQGPEFLTYFQNEAQLEKSRLLSDRFSAERPKGSFSTLEIQRTEQGDSAMYLCASSLTAYRSHEQFFGPGTRLTVL.